Shown below are 21 T cell receptor beta chains from a single sample sequenced in a study of T cell responses to AZD1222 COVID-19 vaccine. Repertoires were generated with immunoSEQ multiplex PCR, while TCRdb's copy carries only in-frame clones and drops some. The sample contains roughly 140,000 clones, 90% of which appear only once. Sequencing used peripheral blood, obtained on day 0 of AZD1222 vaccination. These receptors all stem from an adult in good health.

The chain uses TRBV28 and TRBJ1-4; 9 bases map to TRBD1. CDR3 length: 16 residues. Germline V CDR1 and CDR2: MDHEN, SYDVKM. V trimming: 5 bases; J trimming: 0 bases; junction bases outside the gene matches: 4. The CDR3 DNA follows: TGTGCCAGCAGTCCGACAGGGGGGCCAACTAATGAAAAACTGTTTTTT. Translated, it gives CASSPTGGPTNEKLFF.

The chain joins TRBV4-3 to TRBJ1-2; D perhaps matches TRBD1 (6 bases). This CDR3 has 15 amino acids. Germline CDR1 reads LGHNA; CDR2 reads YSLEER. Trimming cost V 1 base and J 2 bases, with 11 bases left between them. The CDR3 DNA reads as TGCGCCAGCAGCCAAGTAAGGACAGACAACTATGGCTACACCTTC. Translation: CASSQVRTDNYGYTF.

This chain joins TRBV20-1 and TRBJ2-3, with D hard to call. Trimming pared 2 bases from V and 6 bases from J, leaving 6 bases between. The germline V gene has CDR1 DFQATT and CDR2 SNEGSKA (reference sequence). The CDR3 spans 11 residues. The CDR3, as DNA: TGCAGTGCTAGAACGGCCGATACGCAGTATTTT. Its protein product is CSARTADTQYF.

The chain couples TRBV6-1 to TRBJ1-4; 8 bases are shared with TRBD1. V trimming: 3 bases; J trimming: 5 bases; junction bases outside the gene matches: 5. The CDR3 consists of 15 residues. Germline V lookup: CDR1 MNHNS, CDR2 SASEGT. CDR3 nucleotide sequence: TGTGCCAGCAGTGATGTCAGGGGGCGGAATGAAAAACTGTTTTTT. It is translated as CASSDVRGRNEKLFF.

The chain links TRBV18 to TRBJ2-1; possibly TRBD2 for D (5 bases). CDR1 is KGHSH and CDR2 is LQKENI in the germline V gene. V shed 5 bases and J shed 7 bases, with 12 bases lying between them. This CDR3 contains 13 residues. For the CDR3, the DNA is TGTGCCAGCTCAAGTAACTCGGGGAATGAGCAGTTCTTC. As protein: CASSSNSGNEQFF. Supplemented by reference TRBV18 and TRBJ2-1, the full variable domain reads NAGVMQNPRHLVRRRGQEARLRCSPMKGHSHVYWYRQLPEEGLKFMVYLQKENIIDESGMPKERFSAEFPKEGPSILRIQQVVRGDSAAYFCASSSNSGNEQFFGPGTRLTVL.

The rearrangement joins TRBV19 to TRBJ1-1; 8 bases align to TRBD1. CDR3 length equals 14 residues. The germline CDR1 and CDR2 sequences are LNHDA and SQIVND (reference sequence). The ends lost 5 bases at V and 5 bases at J; junction bases unmatched: 7. The CDR3 nucleotides read TGTGCCAGTAGTCAAAGGACAGGGTATACTGAAGCTTTCTTT. It encodes CASSQRTGYTEAFF.

CDR3 loop: CASSFLREQAGELFF. For the CDR3, the DNA is TGTGCCAGCAGCTTTTTGCGGGAGCAGGCCGGGGAGCTGTTTTTT. The chain has TRBV5-6 and TRBJ2-2; 7 bases fit TRBD2. J lost 6 bases, V lost 2 bases, and 7 bases had no gene match. The length of the CDR3 is 15 residues. Per the germline V gene, CDR1 is SGHDT and CDR2 is YYEEEE.

The CDR3 loop reads CASSPRTSREAFF. The CDR3 bases are TGCGCCAGCAGCCCCCGGACTTCCCGGGAAGCTTTCTTT. V gene TRBV4-1 combines with J gene TRBJ1-1, with D uncertain. CDR1 is MGHRA, CDR2 YSYEKL, per germline. Trimming removed 4 bases from V and 8 bases from J, with 14 bases in between. The CDR3 has 13 amino acids.

This chain joins TRBV29-1 and TRBJ1-5; TRBD1 might be the D (6 bases). The CDR3 runs to 14 residues. The germline V gene encodes CDR1 SQVTM and CDR2 ANQGSEA. The V and J ends lost 5 bases and 6 bases respectively, with 17 bases between them. CDR3: CSVMTGTSGQPQHF. DNA of the CDR3: TGCAGCGTTATGACAGGTACCTCGGGTCAGCCCCAGCATTTT.

This chain joins TRBV18 and TRBJ2-7, with 13 bases fitting TRBD2. The CDR3 covers 15 residues. Trimming cost V 4 bases and J 5 bases; bases outside gene matches: 5. Germline lookup yields CDR1 KGHSH and CDR2 LQKENI. The CDR3 sequence: CASSRGTSGIDEQYF. In nucleotides, the CDR3 is TGTGCCAGCTCACGGGGGACTAGCGGGATCGACGAGCAGTACTTC.

The CDR3 is CASSLGYTEAFF. CDR3 nucleotides: TGTGCCAGCAGCTTAGGGTACACTGAAGCTTTCTTT. The chain has TRBV7-2 and TRBJ1-1; the D is unclear. CDR1 is SGHTA and CDR2 is FQGNSA in the germline V gene. CDR3 size: 12 residues. With 1 base removed from V and 3 bases from J, the gap between germline ends came to 3 bases. Filled out from reference TRBV7-2 and TRBJ1-1, the complete variable domain reads GAGVSQSPSNKVTEKGKDVELRCDPISGHTALYWYRQSLGQGLEFLIYFQGNSAPDKSGLPSDRFSAERTGGSVSTLTIQRTQQEDSAVYLCASSLGYTEAFFGQGTRLTVV.

The chain couples TRBV19 to TRBJ1-6, with 7 bases aligning to TRBD1. Trimming took 9 bases from V and 6 from J; bases not matched to a gene: 5. This CDR3 comprises 13 residues. Germline V gene data show CDR1 as LNHDA and CDR2 as SQIVND (reference sequence). CDR3 sequence (DNA): TGTGCCAGATTACGGGACAGTAATTCACCCCTCCACTTT. Translating gives CARLRDSNSPLHF.

V gene TRBV28 combines with J gene TRBJ2-7; perhaps TRBD2 as D (6 bases). The V gene's germline CDR1 is MDHEN and CDR2 SYDVKM. Trimming removed 6 bases at V and 3 bases at J, with 9 bases between. The CDR3 is 12 amino acids. CDR3 amino acids: CASSRRVYEQYF. CDR3 in DNA: TGTGCCAGCAGCCGGAGGGTCTACGAGCAGTACTTC.

V usage is TRBV3-1 (or the pseudogene TRBV3-2) and J usage is TRBJ2-3; weak D call: TRBD2 (6 bases). V shed 1 base and J shed 2 bases, with 16 bases lying between them. This CDR3 contains 17 residues. Germline V gene lookup returns CDR1 LGHDT and CDR2 YNNKEL (reference sequence). The CDR3 protein is CASSQALGTPVTDTQYF. The CDR3 nucleotides read TGTGCCAGCAGCCAAGCCCTAGGGACTCCGGTCACAGATACGCAGTATTTT.

The genes are TRBV5-4 and TRBJ2-7; 8 nucleotides agree with TRBD1. Unmatched junction bases numbered 6, after V lost 4 bases and J lost 3 bases. The CDR3 has 14 residues. Germline V gives CDR1 SGHNT, CDR2 YYREEE (reference sequence). The CDR3 DNA sequence: TGTGCCAGCAGCCCCGGACAGGGTGACTACGAGCAGTACTTC. As protein: CASSPGQGDYEQYF.

This chain uses TRBV6-6 with TRBJ1-4; TRBD1 agrees at 9 bases. The CDR3 covers 19 residues. Germline V gene data show CDR1 as MNHNY and CDR2 as SVGAGI (reference sequence). V lost 5 bases to trimming and J lost 5 bases; unmatched junction nucleotides: 18. The CDR3 sequence: CASSRSPGQGTGQNEKLFF. Written as DNA, the CDR3 is TGTGCCAGCAGTCGATCTCCGGGACAGGGAACGGGGCAGAATGAAAAACTGTTTTTT.

The gene calls are TRBV27 and TRBJ2-1; D might be TRBD1 (6 bases). CDR1 is MNHEY and CDR2 is SMNVEV in the germline V gene (reference sequence). CDR3 length equals 13 residues. V dropped 5 bases and J dropped 8 bases, with 13 bases sitting between them. The CDR3 sequence is CASSPGDIDEQFF. In DNA, the CDR3 is TGTGCCAGCAGTCCCGGGGACATCGATGAGCAGTTCTTC.

This clone was observed once. The chain carries TRBV7-9 and TRBJ2-7; possibly TRBD1 for D (5 bases). This CDR3 is 11 amino acids long. V lost 6 bases, J lost 6 bases, and 9 bases lay in between. CDR1 SEHNR and CDR2 FQNEAQ come from the germline V gene (reference sequence). CDR3 bases: TGTGCCAGCAGTAACCAGGGCGAGCAGTACTTC. Its protein is CASSNQGEQYF. Looking up the rest from reference TRBV7-9 and TRBJ2-7 gives the full variable domain: DTGVSQNPRHKITKRGQNVTFRCDPISEHNRLYWYRQTLGQGPEFLTYFQNEAQLEKSRLLSDRFSAERPKGSFSTLEIQRTEQGDSAMYLCASSNQGEQYFGPGTRLTVT.

The chain joins TRBV28 to TRBJ1-5; D is undetermined. The CDR3 is 15 residues long. V lost 3 bases and J 0 bases, leaving 9 bases between the germline ends. Germline V lookup: CDR1 MDHEN, CDR2 SYDVKM. The CDR3 sequence: CASSLAGVSNQPQHF. As DNA, the CDR3 is TGTGCCAGCAGTTTGGCAGGAGTTAGCAATCAGCCCCAGCATTTT.

V is TRBV30 and J is TRBJ1-1, with 8 bases aligning to TRBD1. Unmatched junction bases numbered 10, after V lost 2 bases and J lost 8 bases. This CDR3 region has 14 residues. Germline loops: CDR1 GTSNPN, CDR2 SVGIG (reference sequence). CDR3: CAWSFRRTGTEAFF. The CDR3 nucleotides read TGTGCCTGGAGTTTTAGACGGACAGGGACCGAAGCTTTCTTT.

J is TRBJ2-7 and V is TRBV10-1; D could derive from TRBD1 or TRBD2 (6 bases each). Germline V lookup: CDR1 WNHNN, CDR2 SYGVQD (reference sequence). V lost 0 bases, J lost 6 bases, and 15 bases lay in between. This CDR3 has 15 amino acids. The chain's CDR3 is CASSESGGAGSEQYF. The CDR3 nucleotides read TGCGCCAGCAGTGAGTCGGGGGGCGCGGGGTCCGAGCAGTACTTC.